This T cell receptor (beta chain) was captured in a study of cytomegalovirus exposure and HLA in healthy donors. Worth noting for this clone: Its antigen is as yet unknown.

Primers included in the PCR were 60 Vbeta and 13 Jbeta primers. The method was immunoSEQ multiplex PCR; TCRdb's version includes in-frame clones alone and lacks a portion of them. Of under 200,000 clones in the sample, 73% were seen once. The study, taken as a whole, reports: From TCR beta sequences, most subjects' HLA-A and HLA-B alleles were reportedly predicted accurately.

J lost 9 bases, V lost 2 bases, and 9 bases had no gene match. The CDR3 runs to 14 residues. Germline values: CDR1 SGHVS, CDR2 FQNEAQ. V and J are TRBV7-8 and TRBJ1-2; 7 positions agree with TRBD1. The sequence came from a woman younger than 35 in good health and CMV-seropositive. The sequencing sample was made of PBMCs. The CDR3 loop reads CASSLRTGDSRYTF. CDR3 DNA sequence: TGTGCCAGCAGCTTAAGGACAGGAGACTCGCGCTACACCTTC. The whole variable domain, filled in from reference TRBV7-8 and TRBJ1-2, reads GAGVSQSPRYKVAKRGQDVALRCDPISGHVSLFWYQQALGQGPEFLTYFQNEAQLDKSGLPSDRFFAERPEGSVSTLKIQRTQQEDSAVYLCASSLRTGDSRYTFGSGTRLTVV.